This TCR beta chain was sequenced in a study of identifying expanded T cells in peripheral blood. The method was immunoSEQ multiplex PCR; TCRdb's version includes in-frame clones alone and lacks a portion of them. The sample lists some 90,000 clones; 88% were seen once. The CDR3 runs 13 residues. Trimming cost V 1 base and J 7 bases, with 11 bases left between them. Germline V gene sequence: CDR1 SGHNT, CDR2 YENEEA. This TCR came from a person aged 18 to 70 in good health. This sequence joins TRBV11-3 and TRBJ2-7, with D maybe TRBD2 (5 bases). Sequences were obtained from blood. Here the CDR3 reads CASSLADSREQYF. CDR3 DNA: TGTGCCAGCAGCTTAGCGGACTCAAGGGAGCAGTACTTC. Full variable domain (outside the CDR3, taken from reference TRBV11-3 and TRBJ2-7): EAGVVQSPRYKIIEKKQPVAFWCNPISGHNTLYWYLQNLGQGPELLIRYENEEAVDDSQLPKDRFSAERLKGVDSTLKIQPAELGDSAVYLCASSLADSREQYFGPGTRLTVT.